Following are 9 T cell receptor beta chains from one sample sequenced in a study of lymphopenia after photon versus proton radiotherapy. Method: immunoSEQ multiplex PCR; TCRdb's copy keeps in-frame clones and lacks some. The repertoire holds around 150,000 clones, with roughly nine tenths as singletons. The source was peripheral blood, collected from a patient treated with photon-based radiotherapy. These receptors all stem from a man aged 50-59 years with gastric cancer.

The rearrangement joins TRBV10-2 to TRBJ2-2; D call uncertain. Germline-derived CDR1 and CDR2 are WSHSY and SAAADI. This CDR3 is 15 amino acids long. Trimming shortened V by 3 bases and J by 4 bases, and 12 bases separated the two germline ends. Here the CDR3 DNA reads TGCGCCAGCAGTGAACGGCCTGCGGCCACCGGGGAGCTGTTTTTT. Its translation is CASSERPAATGELFF.

J is TRBJ1-5 and V is TRBV27; TRBD1 aligns across 7 bases. Per the germline V gene, CDR1 is MNHEY and CDR2 is SMNVEV (reference sequence). The CDR3 contains 12 residues. V dropped 6 bases and J dropped 6; count of bases not matched to a gene: 2. This chain's CDR3 is CASRAGGQPQHF. The CDR3 DNA sequence: TGTGCCAGCAGGGCAGGGGGTCAGCCCCAGCATTTT.

The chain uses TRBV9 and TRBJ2-6, with no clear D. This CDR3 region has 18 residues. Germline values: CDR1 SGDLS, CDR2 YYNGEE. Trimming shortened V by 1 base and J by 0 bases, and 14 bases separated the two germline ends. CDR3 in DNA: TGTGCCAGCAGCGTAAAAACAGTTACAAACTCTGGGGCCAACGTCCTGACTTTC. Encoded protein: CASSVKTVTNSGANVLTF.

V usage is TRBV5-4 and J usage is TRBJ2-7; D is undetermined. The CDR3 is 13 residues long. V lost 1 base and J lost 0, with 5 bases in between. CDR1 and CDR2 from the germline V gene are SGHNT and YYREEE (reference sequence). CDR3 coding DNA: TGTGCCAGCAGCTTGTGGGGCTCCTACGAGCAGTACTTC. Its protein is CASSLWGSYEQYF.

The rearrangement uses TRBV11-2 and TRBJ1-5; D unclear. V was clipped by 1 base and J by 4 bases, with 5 bases between them. The CDR3 length is 13 residues. Germline V lookup: CDR1 SGHAT, CDR2 FQNNGV. CDR3 loop: CASSLGPNQPQHF. In DNA form, the CDR3 reads TGTGCCAGCAGCTTAGGGCCAAATCAGCCCCAGCATTTT.

The chain links TRBV2 to TRBJ2-5; possible D gene TRBD2, 6 bases. V dropped 3 bases and J dropped 2 bases, with 13 bases sitting between them. The germline gives CDR1 SNHLY, CDR2 FYNNEI. This CDR3 spans 15 amino acids. CDR3 bases: TGTGCCAGCAGTGACCGGGACTGGGGGCAAGAGACCCAGTACTTC. This gives the protein CASSDRDWGQETQYF.

The chain couples TRBV11-2 to TRBJ2-5; 7 bases match TRBD2. Trimming at V came to 5 bases and at J to 1 base, leaving 7 bases not matched to a gene. Germline-derived CDR1 and CDR2 are SGHAT and FQNNGV. CDR3 length: 15 amino acids. The CDR3: CASSPSGRGQETQYF. CDR3 bases: TGTGCCAGCAGCCCGTCGGGGAGGGGCCAAGAGACCCAGTACTTC.

This clone has a handful of counts. V is TRBV19 and J is TRBJ2-1; unclear D gene. The CDR3 contains 14 residues. CDR1 LNHDA and CDR2 SQIVND come from the germline V gene (reference sequence). The germline V and J ends were trimmed by 6 bases and 2 bases, with 11 bases remaining between them. The CDR3 here is CASRSGAPYNEQFF. The DNA for the CDR3 is TGTGCCAGTAGATCCGGAGCCCCCTACAATGAGCAGTTCTTC.

V usage is TRBV7-9 and J usage is TRBJ1-1; D gene unclear. The V end lost 5 bases, the J end lost 1 base, and 8 bases lay between the germline ends. CDR1 is SEHNR and CDR2 is FQNEAQ in the germline V gene (reference sequence). The CDR3 extends over 13 amino acids. The CDR3 here is CASSRHRNTEAFF. CDR3 DNA sequence: TGTGCCAGCAGCCGCCATCGGAACACTGAAGCTTTCTTT.